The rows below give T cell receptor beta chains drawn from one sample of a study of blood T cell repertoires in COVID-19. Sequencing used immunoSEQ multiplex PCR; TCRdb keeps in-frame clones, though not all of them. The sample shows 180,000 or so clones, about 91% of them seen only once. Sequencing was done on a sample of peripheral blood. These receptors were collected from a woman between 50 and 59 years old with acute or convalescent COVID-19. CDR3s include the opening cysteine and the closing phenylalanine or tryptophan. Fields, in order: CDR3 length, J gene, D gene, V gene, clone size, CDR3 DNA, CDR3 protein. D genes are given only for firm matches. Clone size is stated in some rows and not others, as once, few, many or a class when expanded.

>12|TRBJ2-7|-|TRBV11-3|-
TGTGCCAGCAGCTTAGTACCGGGGGAGCAGTACTTC
CASSLVPGEQYF
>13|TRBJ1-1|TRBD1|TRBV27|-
TGTGCCAGCAAAGGGACAGTGAACACTGAAGCTTTCTTT
CASKGTVNTEAFF
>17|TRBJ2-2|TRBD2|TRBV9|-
TGTGCCAGCAGCCCCCGACCTAGCGGGAGTTACACCGGGGAGCTGTTTTTT
CASSPRPSGSYTGELFF
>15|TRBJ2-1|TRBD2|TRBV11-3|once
TGTGCCAGCAGCCCCGGGACTAGCCGATACAATGAGCAGTTCTTC
CASSPGTSRYNEQFF
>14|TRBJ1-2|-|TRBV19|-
TGTGCCAGCACCTTAACGGACCGAGAGGGTGGCTACACCTTC
CASTLTDREGGYTF
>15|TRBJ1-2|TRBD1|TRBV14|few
TGTGCCAGCAGCCATTATCCGGGACAGGGCTATGGCTACACCTTC
CASSHYPGQGYGYTF
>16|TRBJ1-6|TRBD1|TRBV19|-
TGTGCCAGTAGTATAGATCCCGGGACAGCAAATTCACCCCTCCACTTT
CASSIDPGTANSPLHF
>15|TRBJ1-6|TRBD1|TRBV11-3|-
TGTGCCAGCAGCTTGTGGACAGGGGAGAATTCACCCCTCCACTTT
CASSLWTGENSPLHF
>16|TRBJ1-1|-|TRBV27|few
TGTGCCAGCAGCCGACAAGCTGCTCTGACAGACTCTGAAGCTTTCTTT
CASSRQAALTDSEAFF
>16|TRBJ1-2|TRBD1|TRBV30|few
TGTGCCTGGAAAAGGGACAGGGCCTATTCTAACTATGGCTACACCTTC
CAWKRDRAYSNYGYTF
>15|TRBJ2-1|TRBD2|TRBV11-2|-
TGTGCCAGCAGCTTAGGCCTAGCGGGAGTAAATGAGCAGTTCTTC
CASSLGLAGVNEQFF
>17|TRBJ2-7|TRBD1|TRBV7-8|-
TGTGCCAGCAGCGAACTATCTACAGGGGTGAACTCCTACGAGCAGTACTTC
CASSELSTGVNSYEQYF
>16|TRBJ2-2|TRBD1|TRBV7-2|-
TGTGCCAGCAGCTCCTCAGGGGGCGGACTCCCCGGGGAGCTGTTTTTT
CASSSSGGGLPGELFF
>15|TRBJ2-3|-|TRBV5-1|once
TGCGCCAGCAGCTTGCCTCGCGGAGACACAGATACGCAGTATTTT
CASSLPRGDTDTQYF
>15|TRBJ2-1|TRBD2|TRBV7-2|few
TGTGCCAGCACGGAGAGACTAGCGGGCTACAATGAGCAGTTCTTC
CASTERLAGYNEQFF
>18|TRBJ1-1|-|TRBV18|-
TGTGCCAGCTCACTATCTAGGATCCGGACAGATGGGAACACTGAAGCTTTCTTT
CASSLSRIRTDGNTEAFF
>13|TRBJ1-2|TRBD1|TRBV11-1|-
TGTGCCAGCAGCCCCCGGACAGGCGGGGGCTACACCTTC
CASSPRTGGGYTF
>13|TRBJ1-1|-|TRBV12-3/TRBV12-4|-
TGTGCCAGCAGAATGGAGGGAGGCACTGAAGCTTTCTTT
CASRMEGGTEAFF
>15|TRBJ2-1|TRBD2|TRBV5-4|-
TGTGCCAGCAGCACGGCATTAGCGGGGAGCGATGAGCAGTTCTTC
CASSTALAGSDEQFF
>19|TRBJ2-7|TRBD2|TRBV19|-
TGTGCCAGTAGTGGGAGGGGAGGGCTAGCGGGATTCTCGGGCTACGAGCAGTACTTC
CASSGRGGLAGFSGYEQYF
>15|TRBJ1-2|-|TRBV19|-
TGTGCCAGTAGTATACAGGGAGGAGGAAGCTATGGCTACACCTTC
CASSIQGGGSYGYTF
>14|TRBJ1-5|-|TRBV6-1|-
TGTGCCAGCAGTGAAGCCCCAGATGATCAGCCCCAGCATTTT
CASSEAPDDQPQHF
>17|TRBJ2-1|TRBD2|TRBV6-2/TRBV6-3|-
TGTGCCAGCAGTCTACGGACTAGCGGGAGGGTTACGGATGAGCAGTTCTTC
CASSLRTSGRVTDEQFF
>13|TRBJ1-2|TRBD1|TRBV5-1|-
TGCGCCAGCAGCCAGGGACAGGGGTCGAGCTACACCTTC
CASSQGQGSSYTF
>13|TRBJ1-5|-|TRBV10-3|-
TGTGCCATCACTGGACAGACTAATCAGCCCCAGCATTTT
CAITGQTNQPQHF
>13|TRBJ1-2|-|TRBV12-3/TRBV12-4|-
TGTGCCAGCAGTTTACAGGGGTTCTATGGCTACACCTTC
CASSLQGFYGYTF
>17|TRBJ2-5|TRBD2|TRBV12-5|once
TGTGCTAGTGGTTTGGGGACTAGCGGGAGTGTAGGGGAGACCCAGTACTTC
CASGLGTSGSVGETQYF
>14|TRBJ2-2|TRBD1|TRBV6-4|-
TGTGCCAGCAGTGAGGGACAGGGGTACGGGGAGCTGTTTTTT
CASSEGQGYGELFF